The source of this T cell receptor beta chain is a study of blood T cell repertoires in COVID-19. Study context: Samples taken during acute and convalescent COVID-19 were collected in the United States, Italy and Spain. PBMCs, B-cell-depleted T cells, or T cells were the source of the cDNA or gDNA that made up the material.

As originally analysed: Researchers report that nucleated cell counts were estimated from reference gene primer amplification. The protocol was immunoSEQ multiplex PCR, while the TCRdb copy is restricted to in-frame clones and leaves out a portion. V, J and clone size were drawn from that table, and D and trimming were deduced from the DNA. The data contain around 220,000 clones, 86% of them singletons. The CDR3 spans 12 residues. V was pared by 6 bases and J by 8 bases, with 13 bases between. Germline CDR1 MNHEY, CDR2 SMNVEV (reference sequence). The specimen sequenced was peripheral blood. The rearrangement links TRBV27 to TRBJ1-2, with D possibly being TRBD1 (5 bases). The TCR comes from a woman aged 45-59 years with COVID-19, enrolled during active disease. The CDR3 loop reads CASRAWGEGYTF. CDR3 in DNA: TGTGCCAGCAGGGCCTGGGGGGAAGGCTACACCTTC.